This TCR beta chain was documented in a study of tumor-infiltrating lymphocytes in oesophageal squamous cell carcinoma (TCRdb year 2016). Library construction relied on PCR. Instrument used: Illumina HiSeq 1500. TCRdb redid the processing of the public reads, applying fastp at Q25 and MiXCR, and retained in-frame beta chains. Rows with one shared CDR3 protein collapse into an entry with the most common genes and DNA. The sample table shows some 10,000 distinct CDR3 sequences, and about 50% are seen once. The ten largest clonotypes hold under 20% of the sample. Many counts were recorded for this clonotype. There is no known antigen for this receptor. Within one base of it there is no much larger clone, and no base qualities were kept. The trim is 1 base for V and 1 base for J, with a gap of 4 bases between the germline ends. Measured from the cysteine to the phenylalanine, the CDR3 is 14 residues long. The entry retains the CDR3 DNA only, 42 bases that are in frame from base 1. For CDR1 and CDR2, the germline V gene lists KGHDR and SFDVKD.

The origin of this receptor is a female donor with esophageal squamous cell carcinoma. The source material was esophageal tumor tissue. The receptor chain draws on TRBV24-1 and TRBJ1-5; the D gene lacks a confident call. Here is the DNA: TGTGCCACCAGTGATTTCACCAGCAATCAGCCCCAGCATTTT. Its protein is CATSDFTSNQPQHF.